These 17 T cell receptor beta chains share one sample of origin, sequenced in a study of blood T cell repertoires in COVID-19. The method was immunoSEQ multiplex PCR; TCRdb's version includes in-frame clones alone and lacks a portion of them. The sample lists approximately 280,000 clones, roughly nine tenths occurring once. The sequencing sample was made of PBMCs or T cells enriched from blood (not recorded which). Receptors originate from a woman under 30 who had recovered from COVID-19.

The chain couples TRBV10-2 to TRBJ1-3, with TRBD1 matching over 9 bases. The CDR3 has 18 residues. The V and J ends lost 6 bases and 0 bases, in that order; junction bases with no gene match: 12. Germline V gene sequence: CDR1 WSHSY, CDR2 SAAADI. The CDR3 DNA is TGCGCCAGCAGGCTTTCCGGGACAGGGTTTAGCTCTGGAAACACCATATATTTT. Amino acids: CASRLSGTGFSSGNTIYF.

The J gene is TRBJ2-1, the V gene TRBV4-3, with D possibly TRBD2 on 7 matching bases. The germline V and J ends were trimmed by 0 bases and 14 bases, with 23 bases remaining between them. Germline V gene data show CDR1 as LGHNA and CDR2 as YSLEER. The CDR3 is 16 amino acids. The CDR3 spells CASSQENGGPSRGEFF. CDR3 DNA sequence: TGCGCCAGCAGCCAAGAGAACGGGGGGCCTTCCAGGGGAGAGTTCTTC.

The chain is built from TRBV11-3 and TRBJ1-3, with 7 bases matching TRBD1. The CDR3 is made up of 15 amino acids. Trimming took 3 bases from V and 4 from J; bases not matched to a gene: 6. Germline CDR1 reads SGHNT; CDR2 reads YENEEA. CDR3 region: CASSLRQGDGNTIYF. The CDR3 DNA reads TGTGCCAGCAGCTTGAGACAGGGCGACGGAAACACCATATATTTT. The variable domain in full, completed from reference TRBV11-3 and TRBJ1-3, reads EAGVVQSPRYKIIEKKQPVAFWCNPISGHNTLYWYLQNLGQGPELLIRYENEEAVDDSQLPKDRFSAERLKGVDSTLKIQPAELGDSAVYLCASSLRQGDGNTIYFGEGSWLTVV.

The chain uses TRBV4-3 and TRBJ1-2, with D perhaps TRBD1 (6 bases). The V and J ends lost 5 bases and 8 bases respectively, with 27 bases between them. The CDR3 covers 17 residues. CDR1 is LGHNA, CDR2 YSLEER, per germline. The CDR3 loop reads CASSDGQGPGTMRGYTF. The CDR3 coding sequence is TGCGCCAGCAGCGACGGGCAGGGGCCGGGGACTATGAGGGGCTACACCTTC.

The gene calls are TRBV7-3 and TRBJ2-1; 8 bases match TRBD2. V lost 6 bases to trimming and J lost 8 bases; unmatched junction nucleotides: 12. The V gene's germline CDR1 is SGHTA and CDR2 FQGTGA. The CDR3 sequence is 15 residues long. CDR3 in amino acids: CASSHDPGTSYEQFF. In DNA form, the CDR3 reads TGTGCCAGCAGTCATGACCCCGGGACTAGTTATGAGCAGTTCTTC.

This chain uses TRBV14 with TRBJ2-1; D gene ambiguous. Germline V lookup: CDR1 SGHDN, CDR2 FVKESK. CDR3 length equals 16 residues. The V end was cut by 1 base, the J end by 10 bases, with 20 bases between. CDR3 coding DNA: TGTGCCAGCAGCCAAGCACAGCTTTTCATCTATGAAGAGCAGTTCTTC. Its translation is CASSQAQLFIYEEQFF.

The chain links TRBV18 to TRBJ2-2, with 8 positions matching TRBD1. With V trimmed by 6 bases and J by 0 bases, 6 bases remained unmatched. This CDR3 is built from 16 residues. Germline CDR1 is KGHSH and CDR2 is LQKENI. CDR3 DNA sequence: TGTGCCAGCTCGGAAGGACAGGGTCCGAACACCGGGGAGCTGTTTTTT. It codes for CASSEGQGPNTGELFF.

This clone was detected once. V usage is TRBV9 and J usage is TRBJ2-5, with D perhaps matching TRBD1 (5 bases). Germline V gives CDR1 SGDLS, CDR2 YYNGEE. The CDR3 covers 14 residues. The V end was cut by 3 bases, the J end by 4 bases, with 13 bases between. CDR3 region: CASSAQGITETQYF. The CDR3 nucleotides read TGTGCCAGCAGCGCTCAGGGTATCACAGAGACCCAGTACTTC.

V gene TRBV28 combines with J gene TRBJ2-3; D is possibly TRBD2 (5 bases). Per the germline V gene, CDR1 is MDHEN and CDR2 is SYDVKM. The CDR3 has 13 amino acids. Between the trimmed V and J ends, which lost 7 bases and 2 bases, there was a span of 10 bases. CDR3 sequence reads: CASKDYSTDTQYF. CDR3 nucleotides: TGTGCCAGCAAAGACTACTCCACAGATACGCAGTATTTT.

The chain combines TRBV10-2 with TRBJ1-1; perhaps TRBD1 as D (6 bases). The germline V gene encodes CDR1 WSHSY and CDR2 SAAADI. The CDR3 totals 13 residues. V lost 8 bases and J 1 base, leaving 11 bases between the germline ends. The CDR3 DNA reads as TGCGCCAGCGGTGGACAGCCGAACACTGAAGCTTTCTTT. It is translated as CASGGQPNTEAFF.

The chain recombines TRBV5-1 with TRBJ2-7, with D possibly TRBD1 on 6 matching bases. Trimming stripped 4 bases from V and 4 bases from J, with 12 bases between. This CDR3 has 13 residues. The V gene's germline CDR1 is SGHRS and CDR2 YFSETQ. CDR3 in DNA: TGCGCCAGCAGCCCCGGGACAAAATACGAGCAGTACTTC. Its protein is CASSPGTKYEQYF.

The genes are TRBV19 and TRBJ1-5; tentative D call: TRBD1 (6 bases). Between the trimmed V and J ends, which lost 6 bases and 6 bases, there was a span of 12 bases. Germline loops: CDR1 LNHDA, CDR2 SQIVND (reference sequence). The CDR3 runs 13 residues. The CDR3 loop reads CASRQGLGQPQHF. CDR3 DNA sequence: TGTGCCAGTAGGCAGGGGCTGGGTCAGCCCCAGCATTTT. Using reference TRBV19 and TRBJ1-5 for the parts outside the CDR3, the full variable domain is DGGITQSPKYLFRKEGQNVTLSCEQNLNHDAMYWYRQDPGQGLRLIYYSQIVNDFQKGDIAEGYSVSREKKESFPLTVTSAQKNPTAFYLCASRQGLGQPQHFGDGTRLSIL.

The chain carries TRBV19 and TRBJ1-3, with D possibly matching TRBD1 (6 bases). There are 13 residues in the CDR3. Germline loops: CDR1 LNHDA, CDR2 SQIVND (reference sequence). V dropped 9 bases and J dropped 1 base, with 10 bases sitting between them. In DNA form, the CDR3 reads TGTGCCAGCCGACAGGTTTCTGGAAACACCATATATTTT. Residues: CASRQVSGNTIYF.

V gene TRBV2 combines with J gene TRBJ1-5; 10 positions agree with TRBD1. CDR3 length: 17 amino acids. J gave up 6 bases and V 1 base, and 9 bases lay outside the gene matches. Germline-derived CDR1 and CDR2 are SNHLY and FYNNEI. CDR3 in amino acids: CASSEGGRDRGFQPQHF. The CDR3 DNA follows: TGTGCCAGCAGTGAAGGGGGCCGGGACAGGGGTTTTCAGCCCCAGCATTTT.

Worth noting for this clone: Other DNA sequences within the sample encode an identical CDR3. The V gene is TRBV13, the J gene TRBJ2-7; 8 bases are a match to TRBD1. The CDR3 has 15 residues. The V and J ends lost 0 bases and 3 bases, in that order; junction bases with no gene match: 4. Looked up from germline, CDR1 is PRHDT and CDR2 is FYEKMQ (reference sequence). CDR3 sequence (DNA): TGTGCCAGCAGCTTAGGCCAGGGGGCTCTCTACGAGCAGTACTTC. This codes for CASSLGQGALYEQYF.

The table lists this clone with a count of one. The chain recombines TRBV7-9 with TRBJ2-2, with 9 bases identical to TRBD2. Germline V CDR1 and CDR2: SEHNR, FQNEAQ (reference sequence). The V segment lost 4 bases and the J segment 3 bases; nucleotides outside the gene matches: 6. The CDR3 runs 16 residues. This CDR3 reads CASSSKAGGDTGELFF. DNA for the CDR3: TGTGCCAGCAGCTCAAAAGCGGGGGGCGACACCGGGGAGCTGTTTTTT. Using reference TRBV7-9 and TRBJ2-2 for the parts outside the CDR3, the full variable domain is DTGVSQNPRHKITKRGQNVTFRCDPISEHNRLYWYRQTLGQGPEFLTYFQNEAQLEKSRLLSDRFSAERPKGSFSTLEIQRTEQGDSAMYLCASSSKAGGDTGELFFGEGSRLTVL.

V is TRBV18 and J is TRBJ2-3; TRBD1 aligns across 10 bases. The CDR3 has 16 amino acids. The germline gives CDR1 KGHSH, CDR2 LQKENI. V shed 0 bases, J shed 7 bases, and the junction held 7 bases outside the gene matches. The CDR3 is CASSPPMRDRGNTQYF. CDR3 coding DNA: TGTGCCAGCTCACCACCGATGAGGGACAGGGGAAATACGCAGTATTTT.